This TCR beta chain was profiled in a study of cytotoxic CD8 clonotypes in ibrutinib-treated CLL. Frozen-stored PBMCs produced approximately 2 micrograms of genomic DNA for TCR beta libraries. From germline, CDR1 is SGHRS and CDR2 YFSETQ. CDR3 length: 13 amino acids. V shed 8 bases and J shed 3 bases, with 14 bases lying between them. Using immunoSEQ multiplex PCR, the repertoire was profiled, and TCRdb retains in-frame clones only, with some absent. Among approximately 340,000 clones listed, over 60% were seen once. This sequence was found in a human donor with chronic lymphocytic leukemia. V usage is TRBV5-1 and J usage is TRBJ1-1; TRBD1 might be the D (5 bases). The material was PBMCs, obtained after 36 months of ibrutinib treatment. The CDR3 coding sequence is TGCGCCAGTACATGGGGGTGGGACACTGAAGCTTTCTTT. This sequence encodes CASTWGWDTEAFF. The whole variable domain, remainder taken from reference TRBV5-1 and TRBJ1-1, is KAGVTQTPRYLIKTRGQQVTLSCSPISGHRSVSWYQQTPGQGLQFLFEYFSETQRNKGNFPGRFSGRQFSNSRSEMNVSTLELGDSALYLCASTWGWDTEAFFGQGTRLTVV.